Described below is a single T cell receptor (beta chain) sequence and its context. Its matching antigen is unknown. For the diagnoses, clinical symptoms, serum thyroxine and TRAb, thyroid ultrasound and orbital computed tomography were used. Fresh peripheral blood, approximately 9.6 ml, yielded the PBMCs. This entry belongs to a study of T cells in Graves' hyperthyroidism and ophthalmopathy. Looking at the study overall: Any treatment followed the collection of peripheral blood at initial diagnosis. Study-level findings and limits: The model identified upcoming ophthalmopathy a median 6.5 months ahead of onset.

The CDR3 covers 15 residues. Per germline, CDR1 SGHTA and CDR2 FQGNSA. Germline trimming cut 5 bases from V and 5 bases from J; bases unmatched to any gene: 11. Amplification of TCR beta CDR3 regions was performed using RNA transcripts as template. Initially, a first-round RT-PCR of the TCR CDR3 employed the HTBI primer set. A single record per CDR3 protein comes from TCRdb applying MiXCR to the multiplex PCR reads. The table lists approximately 480,000 distinct CDR3 sequences, less than 25% of them singletons. Input material: blood. The origin of this receptor is a man aged 18 to 35 with Graves' hyperthyroidism. This chain uses TRBV7-2 with TRBJ2-5, with 7 bases aligning to TRBD2. CDR3 loop: CASSLRTSPVETQYF. CDR3 DNA: TGTGCCAGCAGCCTTCGGACTAGTCCCGTGGAGACCCAGTACTTC.